What follows are 7 T cell receptor beta chains derived from one specimen sequenced in a study of shared clonotypes between healthy human individuals. Some clones are missing from TCRdb's copy, which holds only in-frame ones; the method was immunoSEQ multiplex PCR. This table holds around 2.5 million clones, 90% to 95% found once. The specimen sequenced was naive CD4+ T cells from PBMCs. Subset here: CD45RA+ positively selected. The receptors here all came from a man younger than 30 in good health. Some clones in this sample may be carry-over from other donors' samples.

The J gene is TRBJ2-7, the V gene TRBV30; 7 bases are shared with TRBD2. The CDR3 covers 12 residues. The ends lost 2 bases at V and 8 bases at J; junction bases unmatched: 6. CDR1 GTSNPN and CDR2 SVGIG come from the germline V gene (reference sequence). In DNA form, the CDR3 reads TGTGCCTGGAGTAACCTAGCGGCAAAGCAGTACTTC. Encoded protein: CAWSNLAAKQYF.

DNA for the CDR3: TGTGCCAGCGGCCACGGCGGGAATAGGTCTCCCTGGAACTACGAGCAGTACTTC. The encoded protein is CASGHGGNRSPWNYEQYF. The chain links TRBV27 to TRBJ2-7; possible D gene TRBD2, 6 bases. Germline CDR1 is MNHEY and CDR2 is SMNVEV (reference sequence). V shed 8 bases and J shed 3 bases, with 29 bases lying between them. CDR3 length: 18 residues.

The chain carries TRBV6-4 and TRBJ2-3, with D possibly matching TRBD2 (6 bases). Germline values: CDR1 MRHNA, CDR2 SNTAGT. The CDR3 is 15 residues long. Trimming pared 0 bases from V and 3 bases from J, leaving 10 bases between. Here the CDR3 reads CASSDSLAPTDTQYF. DNA of the CDR3: TGTGCCAGCAGTGACTCACTAGCCCCTACAGATACGCAGTATTTT.

A word on this clone: At the DNA level, this CDR3 is encoded by other sequences in the same sample as well. The chain is built from TRBV7-8 and TRBJ1-5; the D is unclear. Germline values: CDR1 SGHVS, CDR2 FQNEAQ. The CDR3 has 14 amino acids. Deletions cut 1 base from V and 1 base from J, with 5 bases between. CDR3 nucleotides: TGTGCCAGCAGCTTAGTACAGAGCAATCAGCCCCAGCATTTT. This gives the protein CASSLVQSNQPQHF.

This clone was counted between two and nine times. The rearrangement uses TRBV4-1 and TRBJ1-5, with D possibly TRBD1 on 5 matching bases. The CDR3 extends over 13 amino acids. Looked up from germline, CDR1 is MGHRA and CDR2 is YSYEKL. V lost 2 bases and J 11 bases, leaving 13 bases between the germline ends. The chain's CDR3 is CASSQFGRDSQHF. CDR3 coding DNA: TGCGCCAGCAGCCAATTCGGGCGGGACTCCCAGCATTTT.

The J gene is TRBJ2-1, the V gene TRBV5-1; D is ambiguous. Trimming pared 3 bases from V and 6 bases from J, leaving 22 bases between. Germline V lookup: CDR1 SGHRS, CDR2 YFSETQ. The CDR3 sequence is 17 residues long. CDR3 protein: CASSYTPTHQMANEQFF. The CDR3 DNA reads TGCGCCAGCAGCTACACCCCAACCCACCAAATGGCCAATGAGCAGTTCTTC. Supplemented by reference TRBV5-1 and TRBJ2-1, the full variable domain reads KAGVTQTPRYLIKTRGQQVTLSCSPISGHRSVSWYQQTPGQGLQFLFEYFSETQRNKGNFPGRFSGRQFSNSRSEMNVSTLELGDSALYLCASSYTPTHQMANEQFFGPGTRLTVL.

The chain is built from TRBV5-1 and TRBJ2-1; the match to TRBD1 covers 11 bases. V shed 4 bases and J 8 bases; nucleotides not matched to a gene: 14. Germline V CDR1 and CDR2: SGHRS, YFSETQ. The CDR3 sequence is 17 residues long. This CDR3 reads CASSVLLWTGGGDEQFF. The CDR3 coding sequence is TGCGCCAGCAGCGTGCTACTTTGGACAGGGGGCGGCGATGAGCAGTTCTTC.